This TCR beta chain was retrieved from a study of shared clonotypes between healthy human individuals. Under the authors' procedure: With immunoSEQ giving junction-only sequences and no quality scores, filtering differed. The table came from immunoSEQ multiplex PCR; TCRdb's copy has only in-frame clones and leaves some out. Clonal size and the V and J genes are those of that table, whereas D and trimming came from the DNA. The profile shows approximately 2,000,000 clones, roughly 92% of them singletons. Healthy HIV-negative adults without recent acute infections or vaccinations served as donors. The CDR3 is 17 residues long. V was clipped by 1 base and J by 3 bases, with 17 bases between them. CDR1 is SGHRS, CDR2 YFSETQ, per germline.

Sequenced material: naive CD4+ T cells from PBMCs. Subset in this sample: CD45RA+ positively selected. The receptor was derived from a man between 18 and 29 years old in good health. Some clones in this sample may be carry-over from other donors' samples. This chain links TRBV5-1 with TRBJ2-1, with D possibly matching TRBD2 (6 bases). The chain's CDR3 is CASSLLLAEGIYNEQFF. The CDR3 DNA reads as TGCGCCAGCAGCTTGTTACTGGCGGAGGGGATCTACAATGAGCAGTTCTTC.